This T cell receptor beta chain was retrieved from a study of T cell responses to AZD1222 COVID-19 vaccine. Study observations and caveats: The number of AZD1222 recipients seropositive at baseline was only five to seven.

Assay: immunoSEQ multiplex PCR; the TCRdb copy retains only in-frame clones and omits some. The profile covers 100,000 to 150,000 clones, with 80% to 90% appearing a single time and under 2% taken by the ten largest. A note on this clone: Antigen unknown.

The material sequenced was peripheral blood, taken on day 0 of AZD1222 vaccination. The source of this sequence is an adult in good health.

The CDR3 DNA reads as TGTGCCAGCAGCTCCGACGGGAACTATGGCTACACCTTC. Translation gives CASSSDGNYGYTF. This chain joins TRBV12-3 or TRBV12-4 and TRBJ1-2; D unclear. Trimming pared 6 bases from V and 2 bases from J, leaving 10 bases between. CDR3 length: 13 residues.